The 9 T cell receptor beta chains below all came from one sample that was sequenced in a study of beta chain features in type 1 diabetes. Investigators reverse transcribed all isolated RNA, so they sequenced expressed TCRB transcripts. The protocol was immunoSEQ multiplex PCR, while the TCRdb copy is restricted to in-frame clones and leaves out a portion. The sample holds 860,000 or so clones, around a sixth seen once. The sample comprised naive CD4+ T cells from blood. The receptors originated from a woman in her late teens or twenties in good health.

This clone was seen only a few times. CDR3 DNA sequence: TGTGCCAGCAGCGTAGGGACAGGGAGCATGGAGATCGGCTCCTACAATGAGCAGTTCTTC. The encoded protein is CASSVGTGSMEIGSYNEQFF. The chain couples TRBV9 to TRBJ2-1, with 8 nucleotides matching TRBD1. The length of the CDR3 is 20 residues. The germline V gene has CDR1 SGDLS and CDR2 YYNGEE. After removal of 0 bases from V and 0 bases from J, the junction contained 14 bases not matched to a gene.

This clone was observed a handful of times. The J gene is TRBJ2-3, the V gene TRBV5-6; D possibly uses TRBD1 or TRBD2 (5 bases each). The germline CDR1 and CDR2 sequences are SGHDT and YYEEEE. The CDR3 is made up of 15 amino acids. V lost 4 bases and J lost 2, with 14 bases in between. The CDR3 sequence is CASSHHGAYTDTQYF. CDR3 nucleotide sequence: TGTGCCAGCAGCCATCACGGGGCCTACACAGATACGCAGTATTTT.

This clone was detected a few times. The same CDR3 also results from other DNA sequences found in this sample. J is TRBJ2-7 and V is TRBV7-2; D might be TRBD2 (5 bases). Trimming shortened V by 0 bases and J by 3 bases, and 6 bases separated the two germline ends. The CDR3 sequence is 13 residues long. Germline V CDR1 and CDR2: SGHTA, FQGNSA. DNA for the CDR3: TGTGCCAGCAGCTTAGCCGGGAACTACGAGCAGTACTTC. Translation: CASSLAGNYEQYF.

In this sample, this clone turned up a few times. V usage is TRBV2 and J usage is TRBJ2-1; perhaps D is TRBD1 or TRBD2 (5 bases each). This CDR3 is built from 14 residues. Germline V gives CDR1 SNHLY, CDR2 FYNNEI. Trimming took 3 bases from V and 7 from J, leaving 13 bases between them. The DNA for the CDR3 is TGTGCCAGCAGTGAGGGACGACGGGGTAATGAGCAGTTCTTC. Its protein product is CASSEGRRGNEQFF.

The rearrangement links TRBV9 to TRBJ2-7, with a tentative D call TRBD1 (6 bases). Germline V gives CDR1 SGDLS, CDR2 YYNGEE. The ends were cut back, 3 bases at V and 0 bases at J, with 16 bases in the middle. The CDR3 contains 16 residues. The CDR3 spells CASSGGTGSLSYEQYF. As DNA, the CDR3 is TGTGCCAGCAGCGGAGGTACAGGGTCCCTCTCCTACGAGCAGTACTTC.

This clone was counted a few times. This rearrangement joins TRBV11-1 to TRBJ2-1, with 7 bases aligning to TRBD2. With 5 bases clipped from V and 2 bases from J, the junction kept 9 bases outside the gene matches. Germline V gene data show CDR1 as SGHAT and CDR2 as FQDESV (reference sequence). This CDR3 region has 16 residues. The CDR3 sequence: CASSPALAATYNEQFF. For the CDR3, the DNA is TGTGCCAGCAGCCCCGCTCTAGCGGCCACCTACAATGAGCAGTTCTTC.

This clone was counted at least ten times. The CDR3 DNA is TGTGCCAGCAGCCAAGACCTCCCCACAAGACAGGGCGGCTATGAGCAGTTCTTC. It codes for CASSQDLPTRQGGYEQFF. The rearrangement links TRBV14 to TRBJ2-1; 7 bases are shared with TRBD1. Germline CDR1 and CDR2: SGHDN and FVKESK. Trimming cost V 0 bases and J 8 bases; bases outside gene matches: 16. The CDR3 consists of 18 residues.

This chain's CDR3 is CASSPAGHGNTIYF. CDR3 coding DNA: TGTGCCAGCAGTCCCGCGGGCCATGGAAACACCATATATTTT. The chain couples TRBV28 to TRBJ1-3, with no clear D. The germline V gene encodes CDR1 MDHEN and CDR2 SYDVKM. The V and J ends lost 5 bases and 3 bases respectively, with 11 bases between them. The CDR3 has 14 residues. Looking up the rest from reference TRBV28 and TRBJ1-3 gives the full variable domain: DVKVTQSSRYLVKRTGEKVFLECVQDMDHENMFWYRQDPGLGLRLIYFSYDVKMKEKGDIPEGYSVSREKKERFSLILESASTNQTSMYLCASSPAGHGNTIYFGEGSWLTVV.

This clone occurred a few times. V is TRBV19 and J is TRBJ2-2; D may correspond to TRBD1 or TRBD2 (5 bases each). Trimming pared 3 bases from V and 4 bases from J, leaving 12 bases between. The CDR3 totals 15 residues. Germline CDR1 reads LNHDA; CDR2 reads SQIVND (reference sequence). The CDR3 sequence: CASSIGHGGTGELFF. The CDR3 DNA follows: TGTGCCAGTAGTATCGGACATGGAGGCACCGGGGAGCTGTTTTTT.